Listed below are T cell receptor beta chains from one sample, sequenced in a study of CD8 T cells in Susac syndrome. A single record per CDR3 protein comes from TCRdb applying MiXCR to the immunoSEQ multiplex PCR reads. Altogether around 90,000 distinct CDR3 sequences are present, approximately 96% being singletons, with the ten largest covering 0.55% to 0.8%. The specimen sequenced was CD8+ T cells from PBMCs. The receptors here all came from a human donor with Susac syndrome. Each CDR3 is given with its conserved first and last residue.

CASSFRRNTEAFF TRBJ1-1 13 TRBV7-2
CASSAPPGADTQYF TRBJ2-3 14 TRBV9
CASSPSSGGNSPLHF TRBJ1-6 15 TRBV18
CSVRGAYEQYF TRBJ2-7 11 TRBV29-1
CAWSTGDSYEQYF TRBJ2-7 13 TRBV30
CASRDREVDIQYF TRBJ2-4 13 TRBV19
CASILGRGGLGDTQYF TRBJ2-3 16 TRBV12-3/TRBV12-4
CATSDRTSNSPLHF TRBJ1-6 14 TRBV24-1
CASSGVANYEQYF TRBJ2-7 13 TRBV9
CASSLGGTGANVLTF TRBJ2-6 15 TRBV12-3/TRBV12-4
CASSQDSDSGNTIYF TRBJ1-3 15 TRBV4-3
CASNRDRGTDTQYF TRBJ2-3 14 TRBV30
CASSDSSGQRSGYTF TRBJ1-2 15 TRBV6-4
CASRPAANEKLFF TRBJ1-4 13 TRBV5-4
CASNQGAATDTQYF TRBJ2-3 14 TRBV7-8
CASSRQGKENYGYTF TRBJ1-2 15 TRBV3-1
CSAPPRVTGELFF TRBJ2-2 13 TRBV20-1
CATRGGADTQYF TRBJ2-3 12 TRBV24-1
CASSLEANSPLHF TRBJ1-6 13 TRBV7-7
CASSPDRGLSPLHF TRBJ1-6 14 TRBV11-2
CASSLRTGGKDTQYF TRBJ2-3 15 TRBV28
CASSLSGFGDTQYF TRBJ2-3 14 TRBV5-1
CSASPTGAPGYTF TRBJ1-2 13 TRBV20-1
CASSTGMGSIHSPLHF TRBJ1-6 16 TRBV21-1
CASSLIPRAKYQETQYF TRBJ2-5 17 TRBV28
CSGVKGSPPDTQYF TRBJ2-3 14 TRBV29-1
CASSHQGGSTEAFF TRBJ1-1 14 TRBV3-1
CASSERKTSGDYNEQFF TRBJ2-1 17 TRBV6-1
CASRPTGVGTDTQYF TRBJ2-3 15 TRBV2
CASSQGQGKSPLHF TRBJ1-6 14 TRBV7-6
CAWMGTGGYGYTF TRBJ1-2 13 TRBV30
CASSLEGVNEQFF TRBJ2-1 13 TRBV28
CSAREGTGWEKLFF TRBJ1-4 14 TRBV20-1
CASSPTGWSNQPQHF TRBJ1-5 15 TRBV28
CSVEVARGRDTGELFF TRBJ2-2 16 TRBV29-1
CASSEKARIYTDTQYF TRBJ2-3 16 TRBV25-1
CASSEVKRGDYEQYF TRBJ2-7 15 TRBV25-1
CSARDFGGSGETQYF TRBJ2-5 15 TRBV20-1
CATMDYQETQYF TRBJ2-5 12 TRBV6-2/TRBV6-3
CTSSLGSSKRGAHNEQFF TRBJ2-1 18 TRBV5-1
CSVEDRGKTDTQYF TRBJ2-3 14 TRBV29-1
CASSHPPRGKTYNEQFF TRBJ2-1 17 TRBV14
CASSQDLAGGSANEKLFF TRBJ1-4 18 TRBV3-1
CASSQNLQGGSGNTIYF TRBJ1-3 17 TRBV4-1
CASSSATGGYGYTF TRBJ1-2 14 TRBV7-9
CASSSDGRDRHTIYF TRBJ1-3 15 TRBV14
CAWSVQGAYGYTF TRBJ1-2 13 TRBV30
CASSLTGPGGYTF TRBJ1-2 13 TRBV7-2
CASSPGQGSSYEQYF TRBJ2-7 15 TRBV13
CSARDLSRTTEETQYF TRBJ2-5 16 TRBV20-1
CASSGQGTPNYGYTF TRBJ1-2 15 TRBV9
CASSFIGGGNQPQHF TRBJ1-5 15 TRBV12-3/TRBV12-4
CSARPVTNYGYTF TRBJ1-2 13 TRBV20-1
CAWSGGQETQYF TRBJ2-5 12 TRBV30
CASGGVYEQYF TRBJ2-7 11 TRBV28
CSAGRGGAQRNIQYF TRBJ2-4 15 TRBV20-1
CAWSPPVLEAFF TRBJ1-1 12 TRBV30
CASAPSPGELFF TRBJ2-2 12 TRBV12-5
CSVETRYNEQFF TRBJ2-1 12 TRBV29-1
CATSDLRPGAFF TRBJ1-1 12 TRBV24-1